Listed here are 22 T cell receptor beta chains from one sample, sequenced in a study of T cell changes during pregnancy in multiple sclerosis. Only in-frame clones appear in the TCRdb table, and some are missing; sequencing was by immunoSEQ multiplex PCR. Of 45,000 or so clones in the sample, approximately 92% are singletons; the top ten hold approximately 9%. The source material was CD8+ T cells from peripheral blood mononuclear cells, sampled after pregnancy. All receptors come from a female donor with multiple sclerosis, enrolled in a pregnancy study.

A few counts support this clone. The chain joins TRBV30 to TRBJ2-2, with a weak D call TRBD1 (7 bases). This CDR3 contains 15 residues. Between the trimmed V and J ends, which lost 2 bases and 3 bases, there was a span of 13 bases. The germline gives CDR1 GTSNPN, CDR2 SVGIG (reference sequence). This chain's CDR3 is CAWSPGDRDTGELFF. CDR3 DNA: TGTGCCTGGAGTCCGGGGGACAGAGACACCGGGGAGCTGTTTTTT.

CDR3 amino acids: CASSLDWLPLHF. CDR3 DNA: TGTGCCAGCAGCTTAGACTGGTTACCCCTCCACTTT. The chain employs TRBV7-2 and TRBJ1-6, with D unclear. Trimming pared 1 base from V and 12 bases from J, leaving 7 bases between. Germline V gene lookup returns CDR1 SGHTA and CDR2 FQGNSA. CDR3 length equals 12 residues.

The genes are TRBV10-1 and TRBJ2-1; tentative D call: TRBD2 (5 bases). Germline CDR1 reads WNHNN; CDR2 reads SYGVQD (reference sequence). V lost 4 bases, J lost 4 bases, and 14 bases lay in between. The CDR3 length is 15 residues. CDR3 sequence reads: CASSVRDPEYNEQFF. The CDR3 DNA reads TGCGCCAGCAGTGTGAGGGATCCGGAATACAATGAGCAGTTCTTC.

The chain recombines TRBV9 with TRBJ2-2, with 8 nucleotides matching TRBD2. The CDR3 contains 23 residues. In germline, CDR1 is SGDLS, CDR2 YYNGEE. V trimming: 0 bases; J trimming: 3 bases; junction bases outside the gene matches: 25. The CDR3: CASSVVGREGYLPRERYTGELFF. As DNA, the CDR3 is TGTGCCAGCAGCGTAGTTGGACGGGAGGGATATCTACCTCGGGAGAGATACACCGGGGAGCTGTTTTTT.

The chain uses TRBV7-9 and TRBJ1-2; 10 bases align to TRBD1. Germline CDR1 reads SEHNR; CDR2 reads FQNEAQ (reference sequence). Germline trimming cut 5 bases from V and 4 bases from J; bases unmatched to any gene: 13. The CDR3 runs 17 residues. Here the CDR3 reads CASSRSYGQGEGYGYTF. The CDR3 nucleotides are TGTGCCAGCAGCCGATCATACGGACAGGGGGAGGGCTATGGCTACACCTTC.

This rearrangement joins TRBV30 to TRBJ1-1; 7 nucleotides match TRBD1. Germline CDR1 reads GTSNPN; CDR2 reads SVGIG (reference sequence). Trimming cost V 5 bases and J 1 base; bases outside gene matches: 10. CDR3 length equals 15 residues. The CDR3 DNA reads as TGTGCCTGGGGAAGGCCGGGACAGTGGAACACTGAAGCTTTCTTT. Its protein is CAWGRPGQWNTEAFF.

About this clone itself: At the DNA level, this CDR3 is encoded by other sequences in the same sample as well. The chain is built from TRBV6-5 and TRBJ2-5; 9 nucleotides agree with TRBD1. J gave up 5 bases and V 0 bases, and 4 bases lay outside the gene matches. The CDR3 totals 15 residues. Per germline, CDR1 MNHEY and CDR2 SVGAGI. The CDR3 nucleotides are TGTGCCAGCAGTTACTCGGGACAGGGTTGGGAGACCCAGTACTTC. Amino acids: CASSYSGQGWETQYF.

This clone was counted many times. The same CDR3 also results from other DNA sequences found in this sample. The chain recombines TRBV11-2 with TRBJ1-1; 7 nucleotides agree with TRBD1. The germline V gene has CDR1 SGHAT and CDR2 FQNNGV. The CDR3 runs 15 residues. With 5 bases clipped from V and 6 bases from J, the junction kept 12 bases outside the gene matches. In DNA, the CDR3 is TGTGCCAGCAGCCCTTTGACAGGGTTGGAGGCTGAAGCTTTCTTT. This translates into CASSPLTGLEAEAFF.

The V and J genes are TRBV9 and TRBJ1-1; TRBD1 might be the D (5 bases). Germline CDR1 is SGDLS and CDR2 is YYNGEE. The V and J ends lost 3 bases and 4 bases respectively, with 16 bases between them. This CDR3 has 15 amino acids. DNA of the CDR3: TGTGCCAGCAGCGCAACTATAGGGGATGGCACTGAAGCTTTCTTT. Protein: CASSATIGDGTEAFF.

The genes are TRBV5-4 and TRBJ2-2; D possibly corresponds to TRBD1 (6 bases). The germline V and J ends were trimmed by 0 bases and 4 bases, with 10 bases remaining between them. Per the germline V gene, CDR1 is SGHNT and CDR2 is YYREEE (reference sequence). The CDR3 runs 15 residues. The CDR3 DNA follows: TGTGCCAGCAGCTTGGACAGGGCGGGCACCGGGGAGCTGTTTTTT. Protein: CASSLDRAGTGELFF.

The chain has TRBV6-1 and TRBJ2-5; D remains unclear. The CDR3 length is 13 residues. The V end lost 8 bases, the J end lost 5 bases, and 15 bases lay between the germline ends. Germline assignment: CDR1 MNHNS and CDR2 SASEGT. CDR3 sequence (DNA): TGTGCCAGCGTCGTCGGCGGCCCCGAGACCCAGTACTTC. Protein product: CASVVGGPETQYF.

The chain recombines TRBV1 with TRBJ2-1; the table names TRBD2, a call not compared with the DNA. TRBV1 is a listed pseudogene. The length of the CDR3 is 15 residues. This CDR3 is CTSSVLGLVYNEQFF. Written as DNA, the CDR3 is TGCACCAGCAGCGTATTAGGACTAGTTTACAATGAGCAGTTCTTC.

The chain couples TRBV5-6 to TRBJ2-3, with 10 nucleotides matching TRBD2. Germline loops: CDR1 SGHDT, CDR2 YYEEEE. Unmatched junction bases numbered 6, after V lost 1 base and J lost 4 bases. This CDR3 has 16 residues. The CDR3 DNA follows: TGTGCCAGCAGCTTGTTGGCTAGCGGGAGTGCAGATACGCAGTATTTT. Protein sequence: CASSLLASGSADTQYF.

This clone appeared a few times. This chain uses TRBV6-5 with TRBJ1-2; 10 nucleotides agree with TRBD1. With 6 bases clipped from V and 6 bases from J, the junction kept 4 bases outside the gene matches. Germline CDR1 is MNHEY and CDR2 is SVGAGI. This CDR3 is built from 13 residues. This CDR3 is CASSLGQGDGYTF. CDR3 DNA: TGTGCCAGCAGCCTAGGACAGGGGGATGGCTACACCTTC.

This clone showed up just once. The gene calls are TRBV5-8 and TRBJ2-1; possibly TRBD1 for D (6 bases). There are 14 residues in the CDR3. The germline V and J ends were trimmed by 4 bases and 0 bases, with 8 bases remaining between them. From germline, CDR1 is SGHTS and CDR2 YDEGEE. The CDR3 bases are TGTGCCAGCAGCGGCAGGGGCTCCTACAATGAGCAGTTCTTC. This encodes CASSGRGSYNEQFF.

In DNA form, the CDR3 reads TGCGCCAGCAGCTCGACAAGCGGGGGTGAGCAGTTCTTC. It is translated as CASSSTSGGEQFF. The rearrangement uses TRBV5-1 and TRBJ2-1; 8 bases fit TRBD2. V lost 3 bases, J lost 9 bases, and 5 bases stayed unmatched. The CDR3 covers 13 residues. The germline V gene has CDR1 SGHRS and CDR2 YFSETQ.

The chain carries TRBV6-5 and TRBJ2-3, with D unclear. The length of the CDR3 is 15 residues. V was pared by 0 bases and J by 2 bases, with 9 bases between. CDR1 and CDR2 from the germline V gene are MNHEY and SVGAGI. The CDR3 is CASSYSARSTDTQYF. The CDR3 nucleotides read TGTGCCAGCAGTTACTCCGCCCGGTCCACAGATACGCAGTATTTT.

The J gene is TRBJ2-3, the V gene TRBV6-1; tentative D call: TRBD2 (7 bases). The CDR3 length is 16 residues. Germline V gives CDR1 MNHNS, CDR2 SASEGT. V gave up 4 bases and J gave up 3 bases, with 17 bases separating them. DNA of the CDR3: TGTGCCAGCAGTGTTCAAGCGGGGAGGGGGACAGATACGCAGTATTTT. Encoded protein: CASSVQAGRGTDTQYF.

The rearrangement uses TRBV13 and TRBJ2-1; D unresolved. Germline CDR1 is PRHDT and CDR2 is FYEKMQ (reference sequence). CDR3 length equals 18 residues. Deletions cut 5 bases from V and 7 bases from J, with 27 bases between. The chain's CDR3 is CASSPPPTLAILRNEQFF. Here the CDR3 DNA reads TGTGCCAGCAGCCCCCCCCCGACCTTAGCAATCCTGCGTAATGAGCAGTTCTTC. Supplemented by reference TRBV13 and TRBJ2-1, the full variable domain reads AAGVIQSPRHLIKEKRETATLKCYPIPRHDTVYWYQQGPGQDPQFLISFYEKMQSDKGSIPDRFSAQQFSDYHSELNMSSLELGDSALYFCASSPPPTLAILRNEQFFGPGTRLTVL.

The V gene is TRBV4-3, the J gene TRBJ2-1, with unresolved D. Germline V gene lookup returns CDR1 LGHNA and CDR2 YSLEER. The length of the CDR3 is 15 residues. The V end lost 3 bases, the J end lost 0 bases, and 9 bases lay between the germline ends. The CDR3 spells CASSQNKYSYNEQFF. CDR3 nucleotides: TGCGCCAGCAGCCAGAACAAATACTCCTACAATGAGCAGTTCTTC.

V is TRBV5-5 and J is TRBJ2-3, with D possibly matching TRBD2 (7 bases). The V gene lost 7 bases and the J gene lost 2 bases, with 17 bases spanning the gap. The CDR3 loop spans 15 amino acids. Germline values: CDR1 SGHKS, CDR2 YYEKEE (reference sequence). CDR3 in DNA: TGTGCCAGCGGGTCCAGTGCGGGGGCCACAGATACGCAGTATTTT. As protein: CASGSSAGATDTQYF. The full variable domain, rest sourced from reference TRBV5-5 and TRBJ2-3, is DAGVTQSPTHLIKTRGQQVTLRCSPISGHKSVSWYQQVLGQGPQFIFQYYEKEERGRGNFPDRFSARQFPNYSSELNVNALLLGDSALYLCASGSSAGATDTQYFGPGTRLTVL.

CDR3 coding DNA: TGTGCCAGCAGCCCAGGGACAGTGTACACTGAAGCTTTCTTT. This encodes CASSPGTVYTEAFF. V is TRBV4-2 and J is TRBJ1-1; TRBD1 agrees at 7 bases. Trimming removed 4 bases from V and 3 bases from J; junction bases left unmatched: 5. The CDR3 spans 14 residues. CDR1 is LGHNA, CDR2 YNFKEQ, per germline.